This is a list of T cell receptor beta chains from one sample in a study of cytomegalovirus exposure and HLA in healthy donors. Profiling relied on immunoSEQ multiplex PCR, and the TCRdb table lists in-frame clones only, not all of them. The profile shows approximately 270,000 clones, more than 75% of them singletons. Sequencing input: PBMCs. The receptors were sampled from a man between 18 and 29 years old in good health and CMV-seropositive. CDR3s include the opening cysteine and the closing phenylalanine or tryptophan. D genes are given only for firm matches. Clone size is not always given. Where it is, it says once, few, many or a class for expanded clones.

CDR3nt: TGTGCCAGCAGCATCGGGACTAGCGGGAGGGCCTACGAGCAGTACTTC
CDR3aa: CASSIGTSGRAYEQYF
abundance: -
v_gene: TRBV11-3
len: 16
j_gene: TRBJ2-7
d_gene: TRBD2

CDR3nt: TGTGCCTGGAGTAGAGGGGACAATGAGCAGTTCTTC
CDR3aa: CAWSRGDNEQFF
abundance: -
v_gene: TRBV30
len: 12
j_gene: TRBJ2-1
d_gene: -

CDR3nt: TGTGCCAGCAGCCCCTCCAGGTCAGATGGCTACACCTTC
CDR3aa: CASSPSRSDGYTF
abundance: -
v_gene: TRBV7-3
len: 13
j_gene: TRBJ1-2
d_gene: -

CDR3nt: TGTGCCAGCAGTCTTTCGAGCGGGTTAACCTACGAGCAGTACTTC
CDR3aa: CASSLSSGLTYEQYF
abundance: many
v_gene: TRBV27
len: 15
j_gene: TRBJ2-7
d_gene: -

CDR3nt: TGTGCCAGCAGCGGAGGACCGGGACAGGGGAACACTGAAGCTTTCTTT
CDR3aa: CASSGGPGQGNTEAFF
abundance: -
v_gene: TRBV5-5
len: 16
j_gene: TRBJ1-1
d_gene: TRBD1

CDR3nt: TGTGCCAGCAGTCGTCCGGGACAGGGCAATGAGCAGTTCTTC
CDR3aa: CASSRPGQGNEQFF
abundance: -
v_gene: TRBV6-1
len: 14
j_gene: TRBJ2-1
d_gene: TRBD1

CDR3nt: TGTGCCAGCAGCTTAGCCGGCGGGAGAACAGATACGCAGTATTTT
CDR3aa: CASSLAGGRTDTQYF
abundance: -
v_gene: TRBV11-3
len: 15
j_gene: TRBJ2-3
d_gene: TRBD2

CDR3nt: TGTGCCAGCAGACTACTAGCGGGAGAGTCCATGGATACGCAGTATTTT
CDR3aa: CASRLLAGESMDTQYF
abundance: once
v_gene: TRBV2
len: 16
j_gene: TRBJ2-3
d_gene: TRBD2

CDR3nt: TGTGCCACCAGCAGAGATCTCGGTAGCGGAAGATACAATGAGCAGTTCTTC
CDR3aa: CATSRDLGSGRYNEQFF
abundance: -
v_gene: TRBV15
len: 17
j_gene: TRBJ2-1
d_gene: -

CDR3nt: TGTGCCAGCAGCCGAAGTCCTTACGAGCAGTACTTC
CDR3aa: CASSRSPYEQYF
abundance: -
v_gene: TRBV7-9
len: 12
j_gene: TRBJ2-7
d_gene: -

CDR3nt: TGTGCCAGCAACCTAGCGGGGGACACTGAAGCTTTCTTT
CDR3aa: CASNLAGDTEAFF
abundance: -
v_gene: TRBV27
len: 13
j_gene: TRBJ1-1
d_gene: -

CDR3nt: TGTGCCAGCAGCAGGGATGATCTCAATGAGCAGTTCTTC
CDR3aa: CASSRDDLNEQFF
abundance: -
v_gene: TRBV6-5
len: 13
j_gene: TRBJ2-1
d_gene: -

CDR3nt: TGTGCCAGCAGTACCCCGACAGCGGGAGACCTCACAGATACGCAGTATTTT
CDR3aa: CASSTPTAGDLTDTQYF
abundance: -
v_gene: TRBV27
len: 17
j_gene: TRBJ2-3
d_gene: TRBD2

CDR3nt: TGCGCCAGCAGCTTGATGTCGAGCTCCTACAATGAGCAGTTCTTC
CDR3aa: CASSLMSSSYNEQFF
abundance: -
v_gene: TRBV5-1
len: 15
j_gene: TRBJ2-1
d_gene: -